These T cell receptor beta chains were read from a single sample in a study of technical replicates of blood from a handful of donors. Libraries were prepared by immunoSEQ multiplex PCR; TCRdb keeps only in-frame clonotypes and omits some of them. The sample lists roughly 76,000 clones, approximately 92% occurring once. Sequencing was done on a sample of T cells isolated from PBMCs. The source is a human donor in good health. Some clones in this sample may be carry-over from other donors' samples. CDR3s include the opening cysteine and the closing phenylalanine or tryptophan. Fields, in order: V gene, J gene, clone size, D gene, CDR3 DNA, CDR3 protein. A D gene is named only where the DNA matches it firmly. Clone size is not always given. Where it is, it says once, few, many or a class for expanded clones.

TRBV5-1,TRBJ1-3,.,.,TGCGCCAGCAGCTTGGAGGCAGGGCTTGGAAACACCATATATTTT,CASSLEAGLGNTIYF
TRBV15,TRBJ1-3,.,.,TGTGCCACCAGCGGGAGGAGGGAAGAGGGGAAAGGAAACACCATATATTTT,CATSGRREEGKGNTIYF
TRBV19,TRBJ2-2,.,TRBD2,TGTGCCAGTAGTACAGTAGCGGGGGACACCGGGGAGCTGTTTTTT,CASSTVAGDTGELFF
TRBV4-1,TRBJ2-1,.,.,TGCGCCAGCAGCCAAGAGGGGCCGATCTCCTACAATGAGCAGTTCTTC,CASSQEGPISYNEQFF
TRBV7-2,TRBJ2-1,once,TRBD2,TGTGCCAGCCTGTCGGCTAGCGGGAGTGGCAATGAGCAGTTCTTC,CASLSASGSGNEQFF
TRBV9,TRBJ2-2,once,.,TGTGCCAGCAGCGTAGCGATCGGTCCGGGTACTTCTAAGCGACCAGGGAGGTCCGGGGAGCTGTTTTTT,CASSVAIGPGTSKRPGRSGELFF
TRBV7-9,TRBJ1-2,.,.,TGTGCCAGTAGCCGAAGGAGTAAGGATGGCTACACCTTC,CASSRRSKDGYTF
TRBV4-3,TRBJ2-1,.,.,TGCGCCAGCAGCCAAAGGGGGGGGGCTTCAACCAACGATGAGCAGTTCTTC,CASSQRGGASTNDEQFF
TRBV5-4,TRBJ2-7,.,TRBD1,TGTGCCAGCAGTCTTGGACAGGGTATCCTTTCGGGGGAGCAGTACTTC,CASSLGQGILSGEQYF
TRBV7-2,TRBJ2-3,once,TRBD2,TGTGCCAGCAGCTTCGCGGGGGGCTACACAGATACGCAGTATTTT,CASSFAGGYTDTQYF
TRBV9,TRBJ2-5,.,.,TGTGCCAGCAGCGTAGTAGGTGGCGGCTCCCCAGAGACCCAGTACTTC,CASSVVGGGSPETQYF
TRBV4-3,TRBJ1-3,.,.,TGCGCCAGCAGCCAGCAAAAGACGGGGTCTGGAAACACCATATATTTT,CASSQQKTGSGNTIYF
TRBV29-1,TRBJ2-5,.,.,TGCAGCACACGATATGACAGGTACCAAGAGACCCAGTACTTC,CSTRYDRYQETQYF
TRBV6-5,TRBJ2-2,.,.,TGTGCCAGCAGTTATGGCTTAAACACCGGGGAGCTGTTTTTT,CASSYGLNTGELFF
TRBV11-2,TRBJ2-6,.,.,TGTGCCAGCAGTTACAGGGCTGGGGCCAACGTCCTGACTTTC,CASSYRAGANVLTF
TRBV20-1,TRBJ2-7,.,.,TGCAGTGCTAGAGTGGGGGGAGAGCAGTACTTC,CSARVGGEQYF
TRBV7-2,TRBJ2-7,.,.,TGTGCCAGCAGCTTAGGAGGGTATGTCGAGCAGTACTTC,CASSLGGYVEQYF
TRBV30,TRBJ1-5,.,TRBD1,TGTGCCTGGAGTTCCGACAGGGAATACAATCAGCCCCAGCATTTT,CAWSSDREYNQPQHF
TRBV4-2,TRBJ1-5,once,TRBD1,TGTGCCAGCAGCCAAGAAGTGGGGACAGGCAATCAGCCCCAGCATTTT,CASSQEVGTGNQPQHF
TRBV9,TRBJ2-7,.,.,TGTGCCAGCAGCGTAGGGCAGACCTACGAGCAGTACTTC,CASSVGQTYEQYF
TRBV7-3,TRBJ2-5,.,.,TGTGCCAGCAGCAGGGGGTACCAAGAGACCCAGTACTTC,CASSRGYQETQYF
TRBV6-1,TRBJ1-2,.,.,TGTGCCAGCAGTGAAGTACCGATTCGGAGCGTCGACTATGGCTACACCTTC,CASSEVPIRSVDYGYTF
TRBV21-1,TRBJ1-4,.,.,TGTGCCAGCAGCAAAGAATGGCAGTCGAATGAAAAACTGTTTTTT,CASSKEWQSNEKLFF
TRBV27,TRBJ2-3,.,TRBD2,TGTGCCAGCAGTTTAGGACTGCGGGAGAGCACAGATACGCAGTATTTT,CASSLGLRESTDTQYF
TRBV30,TRBJ2-1,.,.,TGTGCCTGGAGTGGGCGGAGCTCCTACAATGAGCAGTTCTTC,CAWSGRSSYNEQFF
TRBV7-9,TRBJ2-1,once,TRBD1,TGTGCCAGCAGCGCCGGGACAGGGGGCTTCAGGAATGAGCAGTTCTTC,CASSAGTGGFRNEQFF
TRBV14,TRBJ2-6,once,TRBD1,TGTGCCAGCAGCCCACAGGGGGCGTTGGGGGCCAACGTCCTGACTTTC,CASSPQGALGANVLTF
TRBV18,TRBJ2-7,.,TRBD2,TGTGCCAGCTCACCGGGGACTAGTACCTACGAGCAGTACTTC,CASSPGTSTYEQYF
TRBV6-4,TRBJ2-7,few,TRBD2,TGTGCCAGCAGTGACTCGGCTGGGACTAGCTACGAGCAGTACTTC,CASSDSAGTSYEQYF
TRBV30,TRBJ2-7,.,.,TGTGCCTGGAGTACCGAGTACGCTGAGCAGTACTTC,CAWSTEYAEQYF
TRBV2,TRBJ2-3,.,TRBD2,TGTGCCCCAGATCTGCGGGAGGTAACAGATACGCAGTATTTT,CAPDLREVTDTQYF